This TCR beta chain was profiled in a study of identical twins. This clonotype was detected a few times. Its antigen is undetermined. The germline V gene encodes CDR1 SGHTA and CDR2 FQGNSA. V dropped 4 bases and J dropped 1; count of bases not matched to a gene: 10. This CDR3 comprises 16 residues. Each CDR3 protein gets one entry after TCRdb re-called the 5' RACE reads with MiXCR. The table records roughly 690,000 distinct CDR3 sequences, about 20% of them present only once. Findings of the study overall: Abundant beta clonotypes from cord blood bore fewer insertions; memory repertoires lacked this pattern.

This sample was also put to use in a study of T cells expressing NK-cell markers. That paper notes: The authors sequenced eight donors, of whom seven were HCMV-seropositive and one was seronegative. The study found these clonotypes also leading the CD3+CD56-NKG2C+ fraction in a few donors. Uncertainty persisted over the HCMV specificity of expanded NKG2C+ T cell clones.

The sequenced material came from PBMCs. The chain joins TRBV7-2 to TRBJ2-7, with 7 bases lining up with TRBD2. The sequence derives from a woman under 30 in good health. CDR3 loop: CASSSPRASGSYEQYF. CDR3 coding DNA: TGTGCCAGCAGCTCTCCCCGGGCTAGCGGTTCCTACGAGCAGTACTTC.